The next 10 T cell receptor beta chains were all read from a single sample in a study of blood T cells in healthy people across ages. Together with a sample-barcoded 5' primer, a J-beta primer mix was included in a second PCR lasting roughly 6 to 12 cycles. TCRdb reprocessed the 5' RACE reads via MiXCR and lists one record per CDR3 protein. The sample yields approximately 800,000 distinct CDR3 sequences, roughly 25% seen once. These data were also filed under a second study, of T cells of mothers and their children.

The sample consisted of blood. The receptors here all came from a boy aged 10-17 years in good health.

A note on this clonotype: A much larger clone sits a single nucleotide away, making a read error possible. CDR3 nucleotide sequence: TGTGCCAGCAGTTTATCCAGATATGGCTACACCTTC. It translates to CASSLSRYGYTF. The chain uses TRBV12-3 or TRBV12-4 and TRBJ1-2; D call uncertain. V was cut by 2 bases and J by 5 bases, with 6 bases left in between. The CDR3 has 12 residues.

This chain uses TRBV2 with TRBJ2-3, with TRBD2 identical over 7 bases. The germline V gene encodes CDR1 SNHLY and CDR2 FYNNEI. V gave up 6 bases and J gave up 2 bases; unmatched junction bases: 8. The CDR3 consists of 15 residues. The CDR3 reads CASSRGGLSTDTQYF. DNA of the CDR3: TGTGCCAGCAGCCGCGGGGGACTATCCACAGATACGCAGTATTTT.

The chain is built from TRBV7-2 and TRBJ2-5; 7 nucleotides align to TRBD2. The J call may be in error: the DNA end matches TRBJ2-7 better. Per the germline V gene, CDR1 is SGHTA and CDR2 is FQGNSA. The length of the CDR3 is 15 residues. The CDR3 region is CASSHPTSAQYEQYF. The CDR3 bases are TGTGCCAGCAGCCATCCAACTAGCGCTCAATACGAGCAGTACTTC.

The chain uses TRBV6-1 and TRBJ1-4, with 7 bases matching TRBD1. This CDR3 has 16 residues. Germline lookup yields CDR1 MNHNS and CDR2 SASEGT. Trimming cost V 2 bases and J 4 bases; bases outside gene matches: 7. In nucleotides, the CDR3 is TGTGCCAGCAGTGAACATCGGACAGGCAATAATGAAAAACTGTTTTTT. Translated, it gives CASSEHRTGNNEKLFF.

Turning to this clonotype: At one boundary the junction diverges from the germline segment, which might be a read error. The chain has TRBV4-1 and TRBJ2-7; perhaps D is TRBD1 or TRBD2 (5 bases each). The CDR3 runs to 14 residues. Looked up from germline, CDR1 is MGHRA and CDR2 is YSYEKL. The CDR3, as DNA: TGCGCCAGCAGCCAAGGGGACGTAGCCTACGAGCAATACTTC. Its protein is CASSQGDVAYEQYF.

V and J are TRBV20-1 and TRBJ2-3; 10 bases are a match to TRBD2. Per the germline V gene, CDR1 is DFQATT and CDR2 is SNEGSKA (reference sequence). The CDR3 spans 15 residues. After removal of 3 bases from V and 4 bases from J, the junction contained 7 bases not matched to a gene. The DNA for the CDR3 is TGCAGTGCTAGTAAGAGGAGCGGGGGGGCAGATACGCAGTATTTT. Translated, it gives CSASKRSGGADTQYF.

This chain uses TRBV7-2 with TRBJ2-7; D remains unclear. The CDR3 loop spans 13 amino acids. The V end lost 6 bases, the J end lost 2 bases, and 11 bases lay between the germline ends. Germline V CDR1 and CDR2: SGHTA, FQGNSA. The CDR3 is CASSRFLAYEQYF. CDR3 DNA: TGTGCCAGCAGTAGGTTTTTAGCCTACGAGCAGTACTTC.

This clonotype has just a few counts. The chain uses TRBV12-3 or TRBV12-4 and TRBJ1-1; maybe TRBD1 (6 bases). Deletions cut 7 bases from V and 0 bases from J, with 15 bases between. The CDR3 is 15 residues long. The CDR3 protein is CASTQKGEVNTEAFF. The CDR3 DNA reads TGTGCCAGCACCCAAAAGGGGGAGGTGAACACTGAAGCTTTCTTT.

J is TRBJ2-5 and V is TRBV6-5; D might be TRBD1 (6 bases). CDR1 is MNHEY and CDR2 is SVGAGI in the germline V gene. The CDR3 spans 15 residues. V was trimmed by 2 bases and J by 3 bases, leaving 13 bases between them. The CDR3 sequence is CASSYQGQSEETQYF. The CDR3 nucleotides are TGTGCCAGCAGTTACCAGGGACAATCCGAAGAGACCCAGTACTTC.

The sample holds a few counts of this clonotype. The CDR3 coding sequence is TGCGCCAGCAGCCAAGATAAAACAGGGAATCCCTATGGCTACACCTTC. This gives the protein CASSQDKTGNPYGYTF. The V call is TRBV4-3, the J call TRBJ1-2; weak D call: TRBD1 (6 bases). The germline V gene has CDR1 LGHNA and CDR2 YSLEER. There are 16 residues in the CDR3. Trimming stripped 0 bases from V and 4 bases from J, with 15 bases between.